The 9 T cell receptor beta chains in this list originate from one sample, sequenced in a study of shared clonotypes between healthy human individuals. Naivety among CD8 cells was defined by CD45RO negativity and positive CCR7 selection, thereby excluding terminally differentiated effector memory CD45RA+ cells. Sequencing was performed with immunoSEQ multiplex PCR; in TCRdb, only in-frame clones are kept and a portion is missing. Here the sample spans about 2.1 million clones, over 85% being singletons. Material: naive CD8+ T cells from PBMCs. Receptors originate from a man between 18 and 29 years old in good health. Some clones in this sample may be carry-over from other donors' samples.

This chain connects TRBV7-3 to TRBJ2-1; possibly TRBD1 for D (5 bases). The CDR3 is 15 residues long. Germline CDR1 reads SGHTA; CDR2 reads FQGTGA. Trimming left V 5 bases short and J 0 bases short, with 11 bases between. The CDR3 DNA reads as TGTGCCAGCAGCACCTATCAGGGCTCCTACAATGAGCAGTTCTTC. This encodes CASSTYQGSYNEQFF.

The rearrangement links TRBV4-1 to TRBJ2-7; TRBD2 agrees at 10 bases. Germline V gene sequence: CDR1 MGHRA, CDR2 YSYEKL. Unmatched junction bases numbered 4, after V lost 3 bases and J lost 2 bases. The CDR3 has 15 residues. This chain's CDR3 is CASSHLAGEAYEQYF. The CDR3 nucleotides read TGCGCCAGCAGCCACCTAGCGGGAGAAGCCTACGAGCAGTACTTC.

The chain links TRBV13 to TRBJ1-1, with 8 bases matching TRBD1. Per the germline V gene, CDR1 is PRHDT and CDR2 is FYEKMQ (reference sequence). CDR3 size: 14 residues. With 9 bases clipped from V and 11 bases from J, the junction kept 17 bases outside the gene matches. As DNA, the CDR3 is TGTGCCAGTTTCGTTGGCAGGGGGCACCTCGGGGCTTTCTTT. Amino acids: CASFVGRGHLGAFF.

The V and J genes are TRBV6-5 and TRBJ2-7, with D hard to call. The germline V gene encodes CDR1 MNHEY and CDR2 SVGAGI. V shed 5 bases and J shed 0 bases, with 11 bases lying between them. This CDR3 is built from 14 residues. In nucleotides, the CDR3 is TGTGCCAGCAGTATCGACACGTTCTCCTACGAGCAGTACTTC. It yields the protein CASSIDTFSYEQYF.

The rearrangement uses TRBV28 and TRBJ2-3, with 9 bases matching TRBD1. CDR3 length: 15 residues. Germline V gene data show CDR1 as MDHEN and CDR2 as SYDVKM. Trimming took 8 bases from V and 2 from J; bases not matched to a gene: 8. This CDR3 reads CASLAGTGLTDTQYF. The CDR3 region has the DNA TGTGCCAGCCTGGCCGGGACAGGGCTCACAGATACGCAGTATTTT.

This chain uses TRBV4-1 with TRBJ1-4; D gene ambiguous. This CDR3 contains 16 residues. V was shortened by 0 bases and J by 1 base, with 9 bases between the two germline ends. CDR1 and CDR2 (germline): MGHRA, YSYEKL. CDR3 nucleotide sequence: TGCGCCAGCAGCCAAGATCCGGGTGGAACTAATGAAAAACTGTTTTTT. Encoded protein: CASSQDPGGTNEKLFF.

The chain links TRBV7-7 to TRBJ1-1; 7 bases are shared with TRBD1. Trimming at V came to 5 bases and at J to 1 base, leaving 7 bases not matched to a gene. The CDR3 is 15 amino acids. Germline-derived CDR1 and CDR2 are SSHAT and FNYEAQ (reference sequence). This chain's CDR3 is CASSPLGTANTEAFF. Here the CDR3 DNA reads TGTGCCAGCAGCCCGTTGGGGACAGCGAACACTGAAGCTTTCTTT.

The V gene is TRBV5-1, the J gene TRBJ2-7; D is perhaps TRBD1 or TRBD2 (5 bases each). The ends were cut back, 1 base at V and 2 bases at J, with 19 bases in the middle. Per germline, CDR1 SGHRS and CDR2 YFSETQ. The CDR3 extends over 17 amino acids. The CDR3 region is CASSLSLAGSIPYEQYF. The CDR3 coding sequence is TGCGCCAGCAGCTTGTCGTTAGCAGGGAGCATACCCTACGAGCAGTACTTC.

This chain connects TRBV28 to TRBJ2-4, with a weak D call TRBD2 (6 bases). Between the trimmed V and J ends, which lost 3 bases and 8 bases, there was a span of 14 bases. The CDR3 length is 14 residues. Germline V gene data show CDR1 as MDHEN and CDR2 as SYDVKM. The CDR3 DNA reads TGTGCCAGCAGTTTTACGGTCAGGGAGGACATTCAGTACTTC. The encoded protein is CASSFTVREDIQYF.